This T cell receptor beta chain was captured by sequencing in a study of blood T cell repertoires in COVID-19. Germline lookup yields CDR1 MDHEN and CDR2 SYDVKM. Germline trimming cut 2 bases from V and 4 bases from J; bases unmatched to any gene: 2. This CDR3 spans 14 amino acids. Here immunoSEQ multiplex PCR was the method, and the copy in TCRdb shows in-frame clones only, minus some. The sample carries about 210,000 clones, around 90% recorded once. The sequenced material came from peripheral blood. This TCR was recovered from a man aged 25 to 45 with acute or convalescent COVID-19. The chain recombines TRBV28 with TRBJ1-2; TRBD1 matches 9 bases. The CDR3 loop is CASSLTGQGYGYTF. CDR3 in DNA: TGTGCCAGCAGTTTAACGGGACAGGGCTATGGCTACACCTTC.